One sample yielded the 27 T cell receptor beta chains listed below, sequenced in a study of identifying expanded T cells in peripheral blood. Measured with immunoSEQ multiplex PCR; TCRdb has only the in-frame clones, and not every one. The top ten hold roughly 4% of the sample, which has over 85,000 clones, 85% seen once. Sequencing used blood. Every receptor here comes from a person between 18 and 69 years old in good health.

This sequence joins TRBV18 and TRBJ2-3; 7 bases line up with TRBD1. CDR1 and CDR2 (germline): KGHSH, LQKENI. With 5 bases clipped from V and 1 base from J, the junction kept 9 bases outside the gene matches. The length of the CDR3 is 16 residues. Here the CDR3 reads CASSGDSPLRTDTQYF. The CDR3 DNA reads TGTGCCAGCTCAGGGGACAGCCCGTTACGCACAGATACGCAGTATTTT. The variable domain in full, with the rest retrieved from reference TRBV18 and TRBJ2-3, is NAGVMQNPRHLVRRRGQEARLRCSPMKGHSHVYWYRQLPEEGLKFMVYLQKENIIDESGMPKERFSAEFPKEGPSILRIQQVVRGDSAAYFCASSGDSPLRTDTQYFGPGTRLTVL.

The chain combines TRBV19 with TRBJ1-5, with D tentatively TRBD1 (5 bases). The CDR3 is 14 residues long. Germline lookup yields CDR1 LNHDA and CDR2 SQIVND (reference sequence). Trimming shortened V by 2 bases and J by 4 bases, and 9 bases separated the two germline ends. CDR3 sequence (DNA): TGTGCCAGTAGTATACGGGACTTGAATCAGCCCCAGCATTTT. It codes for CASSIRDLNQPQHF.

Here the CDR3 DNA reads TGTGCCAGCACCCTGGACAGCTCTGGGGCCAACGTCCTGACTTTC. Protein sequence: CASTLDSSGANVLTF. The chain employs TRBV7-2 and TRBJ2-6; tentative D call: TRBD1 (6 bases). CDR3 size: 15 residues. Germline loops: CDR1 SGHTA, CDR2 FQGNSA. Trimming took 7 bases from V and 0 from J, leaving 10 bases between them.

The rearrangement links TRBV13 to TRBJ1-6; the D is unclear. CDR1 and CDR2 (germline): PRHDT, FYEKMQ (reference sequence). CDR3 size: 17 residues. The V and J ends lost 0 bases and 0 bases respectively, with 9 bases between them. CDR3 sequence: CASSLGAMSSYNSPLHF. The DNA of the CDR3 is TGTGCCAGCAGCTTAGGCGCTATGAGCTCCTATAATTCACCCCTCCACTTT. Full variable domain (missing parts from reference TRBV13 and TRBJ1-6): AAGVIQSPRHLIKEKRETATLKCYPIPRHDTVYWYQQGPGQDPQFLISFYEKMQSDKGSIPDRFSAQQFSDYHSELNMSSLELGDSALYFCASSLGAMSSYNSPLHFGNGTRLTVT.

The CDR3 loop is CASCGTEQSSYEQYF. The DNA for the CDR3 is TGTGCCAGCTGTGGGACAGAACAAAGCTCCTACGAGCAGTACTTC. V usage is TRBV6-5 and J usage is TRBJ2-7; 7 nucleotides match TRBD1. Germline CDR1 reads MNHEY; CDR2 reads SVGAGI. Unmatched junction bases numbered 10, after V lost 8 bases and J lost 0 bases. The CDR3 is 15 residues long.

The chain carries TRBV7-2 and TRBJ1-1, with TRBD1 as a possible D gene (6 bases). The CDR3 totals 15 residues. Germline CDR1 and CDR2: SGHTA and FQGNSA. With 5 bases removed from V and 4 bases from J, the gap between germline ends came to 17 bases. The chain's CDR3 is CASSRHGGLTTEAFF. CDR3 in DNA: TGTGCCAGCAGCCGACACGGGGGGCTTACCACTGAAGCTTTCTTT.

The chain has TRBV15 and TRBJ2-1, with D uncertain. The V end lost 4 bases, the J end lost 4 bases, and 5 bases lay between the germline ends. The CDR3 is made up of 12 amino acids. Germline-derived CDR1 and CDR2 are LNHNV and YYDKDF (reference sequence). This chain's CDR3 is CATSMGYNEQFF. The CDR3 coding sequence is TGTGCCACCAGCATGGGTTACAATGAGCAGTTCTTC.

The J gene is TRBJ2-3, the V gene TRBV7-6; 10 bases align to TRBD1. V lost 2 bases, J lost 2 bases, and 16 bases stayed unmatched. The length of the CDR3 is 20 residues. Germline V lookup: CDR1 SGHVS, CDR2 FNYEAQ. The CDR3 sequence is CASSLYPGQGFASSTDTQYF. The CDR3 nucleotides read TGTGCCAGCAGCTTATATCCGGGACAGGGGTTCGCTTCGTCCACAGATACGCAGTATTTT.

The chain recombines TRBV5-1 with TRBJ2-3, with a weak D call TRBD2 (5 bases). The germline CDR1 and CDR2 sequences are SGHRS and YFSETQ. V was clipped by 5 bases and J by 0 bases, with 13 bases between them. This CDR3 has 15 amino acids. The CDR3 sequence is CASSYSGESTDTQYF. DNA of the CDR3: TGCGCCAGCAGTTATTCCGGGGAAAGCACAGATACGCAGTATTTT. The whole variable domain, remainder taken from reference TRBV5-1 and TRBJ2-3, is KAGVTQTPRYLIKTRGQQVTLSCSPISGHRSVSWYQQTPGQGLQFLFEYFSETQRNKGNFPGRFSGRQFSNSRSEMNVSTLELGDSALYLCASSYSGESTDTQYFGPGTRLTVL.

This clone showed up just once. The chain uses TRBV7-9 and TRBJ2-1; D is possibly TRBD1 or TRBD2 (5 bases each). Germline V lookup: CDR1 SEHNR, CDR2 FQNEAQ (reference sequence). The V and J ends lost 5 bases and 3 bases respectively, with 14 bases between them. The CDR3 has 15 residues. CDR3 nucleotide sequence: TGTGCCAGCAGCCCCCAAAGGGGAGTCTACAATGAGCAGTTCTTC. Its translation is CASSPQRGVYNEQFF.

J is TRBJ2-7 and V is TRBV5-1; 7 bases agree with TRBD2. The CDR3 extends over 17 amino acids. Germline trimming cut 0 bases from V and 0 bases from J; bases unmatched to any gene: 9. Germline-derived CDR1 and CDR2 are SGHRS and YFSETQ. The DNA for the CDR3 is TGCGCCAGCAGCTTGGGCCTGCGGCGGGGGAGCTCCTACGAGCAGTACTTC. Translating gives CASSLGLRRGSSYEQYF.

This chain links TRBV5-1 with TRBJ2-2; D is ambiguous. The CDR3 has 13 amino acids. Germline-derived CDR1 and CDR2 are SGHRS and YFSETQ. V was pared by 5 bases and J by 1 base, with 6 bases between. DNA for the CDR3: TGCGCCAGCAGGCCAGAGAACACCGGGGAGCTGTTTTTT. It translates to CASRPENTGELFF.

The V call is TRBV7-9, the J call TRBJ2-2; D is unclear. Germline CDR1 reads SEHNR; CDR2 reads FQNEAQ (reference sequence). The CDR3 sequence is 12 residues long. The V end lost 8 bases, the J end lost 4 bases, and 8 bases lay between the germline ends. CDR3 DNA sequence: TGTGCCAGCGTGTCGGTCACCGGGGAGCTGTTTTTT. This translates into CASVSVTGELFF.

The chain carries TRBV5-1 and TRBJ2-1, with 7 bases that match TRBD1. With 5 bases clipped from V and 5 bases from J, the junction kept 7 bases outside the gene matches. This CDR3 is built from 14 residues. CDR1 SGHRS and CDR2 YFSETQ come from the germline V gene. The CDR3 DNA is TGCGCCAGCAGTCAGGGGGTGTCAAACAATGAGCAGTTCTTC. Translation: CASSQGVSNNEQFF.

This clone has only one observation. V and J are TRBV25-1 and TRBJ2-3; 10 nucleotides agree with TRBD1. Germline V gene sequence: CDR1 MGHDK, CDR2 SYGVNS. The CDR3 runs to 16 residues. Trimming at V came to 5 bases and at J to 3 bases, leaving 8 bases not matched to a gene. The CDR3 DNA follows: TGTGCCAGCAGTTCCGGGACAGGGGCCTCAACAGATACGCAGTATTTT. Protein sequence: CASSSGTGASTDTQYF.

This chain connects TRBV7-6 to TRBJ1-1, with 9 bases identical to TRBD1. The germline V gene has CDR1 SGHVS and CDR2 FNYEAQ. Trimming took 5 bases from V and 8 from J; bases not matched to a gene: 3. The CDR3 loop spans 12 amino acids. In nucleotides, the CDR3 is TGTGCCAGCAGCACACAGGGGGCCGAAGCTTTCTTT. Encoded protein: CASSTQGAEAFF.

J is TRBJ2-3 and V is TRBV6-1; D assignment may be TRBD1 or TRBD2 (6 bases each). CDR1 and CDR2 (germline): MNHNS, SASEGT. Trimming shortened V by 4 bases and J by 5 bases, and 10 bases separated the two germline ends. The CDR3 has 13 residues. The CDR3 DNA is TGTGCCAGCAGTGTGGGGGGCATAGATACGCAGTATTTT. Its translation is CASSVGGIDTQYF.

V is TRBV6-5 and J is TRBJ1-2, with a tentative D call TRBD1 (6 bases). Germline CDR1 MNHEY, CDR2 SVGAGI. The CDR3 contains 13 residues. The V end lost 2 bases, the J end lost 6 bases, and 10 bases lay between the germline ends. The CDR3 DNA sequence: TGTGCCAGCAGTTACCAGGGGATAGATGGCTACACCTTC. Its translation: CASSYQGIDGYTF.

In this sample, this clone turned up once. The chain employs TRBV18 and TRBJ1-5, with no clear D. The germline V and J ends were trimmed by 1 base and 0 bases, with 16 bases remaining between them. CDR1 and CDR2 from the germline V gene are KGHSH and LQKENI. The CDR3 is 18 residues long. In DNA form, the CDR3 reads TGTGCCAGCTCACCACGGGCTTCGGATAAATATAGCAATCAGCCCCAGCATTTT. This sequence encodes CASSPRASDKYSNQPQHF.

V is TRBV7-2 and J is TRBJ2-5, with D possibly TRBD2 on 6 matching bases. This CDR3 has 15 residues. V was cut by 1 base and J by 5 bases, with 14 bases left in between. Germline assignment: CDR1 SGHTA and CDR2 FQGNSA. CDR3 residues: CASSLGGGGKETQYF. Written as DNA, the CDR3 is TGTGCCAGCAGCTTAGGCGGTGGGGGGAAGGAGACCCAGTACTTC.

The chain carries TRBV29-1 and TRBJ1-2, with 7 bases matching TRBD1. The length of the CDR3 is 15 residues. Unmatched junction bases numbered 13, after V lost 6 bases and J lost 3 bases. Per the germline V gene, CDR1 is SQVTM and CDR2 is ANQGSEA. The CDR3 nucleotides read TGCAGCGTCCTAATAACACTAGGACAGGACTATGGCTACACCTTC. Its protein is CSVLITLGQDYGYTF.

This clone was observed a handful of times. The V gene is TRBV19, the J gene TRBJ1-4, with TRBD1 matching 7 bases. V lost 6 bases and J lost 5; bases outside the gene matches: 6. Per germline, CDR1 LNHDA and CDR2 SQIVND (reference sequence). The CDR3 extends over 14 amino acids. CDR3 in amino acids: CASSPRTGNEKLFF. The CDR3 DNA sequence: TGTGCCAGTAGCCCTAGGACAGGAAATGAAAAACTGTTTTTT.

This rearrangement joins TRBV7-9 to TRBJ1-2, with D perhaps matching TRBD1 (6 bases). CDR1 is SEHNR and CDR2 is FQNEAQ in the germline V gene (reference sequence). The CDR3 contains 13 residues. V was clipped by 5 bases and J by 3 bases, with 10 bases between them. CDR3 nucleotide sequence: TGTGCCAGCAGCCTCGGGGGCTACTATGGCTACACCTTC. Protein: CASSLGGYYGYTF.

This clone was detected a few times. This sequence joins TRBV18 and TRBJ2-7; possibly TRBD1 or TRBD2 for D (5 bases each). The CDR3 length is 14 residues. Germline V lookup: CDR1 KGHSH, CDR2 LQKENI. Trimming took 4 bases from V and 6 from J, leaving 16 bases between them. The CDR3 coding sequence is TGTGCCAGCTCACTCGGGGCGGATTCGGGCGAGCAGTACTTC. This encodes CASSLGADSGEQYF.

The J gene is TRBJ1-1, the V gene TRBV19; D is possibly TRBD1 (5 bases). In germline, CDR1 is LNHDA, CDR2 SQIVND (reference sequence). V was cut by 10 bases and J by 0 bases, with 12 bases left in between. This CDR3 comprises 13 residues. The CDR3 loop is CAMSHRLNTEAFF. The CDR3 DNA is TGTGCCATGTCCCACAGGCTGAACACTGAAGCTTTCTTT.

The V gene is TRBV7-9, the J gene TRBJ2-4; tentatively, D is TRBD1 or TRBD2 (5 bases each). This CDR3 has 13 residues. In germline, CDR1 is SEHNR, CDR2 FQNEAQ (reference sequence). The germline V and J ends were trimmed by 7 bases and 2 bases, with 9 bases remaining between them. DNA for the CDR3: TGTGCCAGCATGGGGGTGACCAAAAACATTCAGTACTTC. It codes for CASMGVTKNIQYF.

V usage is TRBV5-1 and J usage is TRBJ1-2; 9 positions agree with TRBD1. Trimming took 4 bases from V and 4 from J; bases not matched to a gene: 5. Germline lookup yields CDR1 SGHRS and CDR2 YFSETQ. The CDR3 extends over 14 amino acids. CDR3 sequence reads: CASSPGQGGYGYTF. CDR3 in DNA: TGCGCCAGCAGCCCGGGACAGGGAGGCTATGGCTACACCTTC.